The clone carrying this T cell receptor beta chain was seen a few times. Its antigen is currently unknown. The data are from a study of long-term antiretroviral therapy in people with HIV. Study results and caveats: Repertoire dominance by clones expanded before ART was seen at all time points. Blood dates from the mid-2000s to the late 2010s, possibly under older ART regimens. Control repertoires displayed wider CDR3 length ranges than the HIV repertoires.

Investigators performed immunoSEQ version v3.0 at survey level. Assay used: immunoSEQ multiplex PCR; TCRdb lists only in-frame clones, some missing. The data contain about 20,000 clones, around 80% of them singletons. The clonotype comes from a woman aged 30 to 39 with HIV. The sample consisted of unsorted PBMCs, taken 2.9 years after starting antiretroviral therapy.

CDR3 in amino acids: CASRENREAFF. The CDR3 DNA is TGTGCCAGCAGGGAAAACAGAGAAGCTTTCTTT. The chain uses TRBV4-2 and TRBJ1-1; D not resolved. CDR1 is LGHNA and CDR2 is YNFKEQ in the germline V gene. V was trimmed by 6 bases and J by 8 bases, leaving 10 bases between them. The CDR3 length is 11 residues.